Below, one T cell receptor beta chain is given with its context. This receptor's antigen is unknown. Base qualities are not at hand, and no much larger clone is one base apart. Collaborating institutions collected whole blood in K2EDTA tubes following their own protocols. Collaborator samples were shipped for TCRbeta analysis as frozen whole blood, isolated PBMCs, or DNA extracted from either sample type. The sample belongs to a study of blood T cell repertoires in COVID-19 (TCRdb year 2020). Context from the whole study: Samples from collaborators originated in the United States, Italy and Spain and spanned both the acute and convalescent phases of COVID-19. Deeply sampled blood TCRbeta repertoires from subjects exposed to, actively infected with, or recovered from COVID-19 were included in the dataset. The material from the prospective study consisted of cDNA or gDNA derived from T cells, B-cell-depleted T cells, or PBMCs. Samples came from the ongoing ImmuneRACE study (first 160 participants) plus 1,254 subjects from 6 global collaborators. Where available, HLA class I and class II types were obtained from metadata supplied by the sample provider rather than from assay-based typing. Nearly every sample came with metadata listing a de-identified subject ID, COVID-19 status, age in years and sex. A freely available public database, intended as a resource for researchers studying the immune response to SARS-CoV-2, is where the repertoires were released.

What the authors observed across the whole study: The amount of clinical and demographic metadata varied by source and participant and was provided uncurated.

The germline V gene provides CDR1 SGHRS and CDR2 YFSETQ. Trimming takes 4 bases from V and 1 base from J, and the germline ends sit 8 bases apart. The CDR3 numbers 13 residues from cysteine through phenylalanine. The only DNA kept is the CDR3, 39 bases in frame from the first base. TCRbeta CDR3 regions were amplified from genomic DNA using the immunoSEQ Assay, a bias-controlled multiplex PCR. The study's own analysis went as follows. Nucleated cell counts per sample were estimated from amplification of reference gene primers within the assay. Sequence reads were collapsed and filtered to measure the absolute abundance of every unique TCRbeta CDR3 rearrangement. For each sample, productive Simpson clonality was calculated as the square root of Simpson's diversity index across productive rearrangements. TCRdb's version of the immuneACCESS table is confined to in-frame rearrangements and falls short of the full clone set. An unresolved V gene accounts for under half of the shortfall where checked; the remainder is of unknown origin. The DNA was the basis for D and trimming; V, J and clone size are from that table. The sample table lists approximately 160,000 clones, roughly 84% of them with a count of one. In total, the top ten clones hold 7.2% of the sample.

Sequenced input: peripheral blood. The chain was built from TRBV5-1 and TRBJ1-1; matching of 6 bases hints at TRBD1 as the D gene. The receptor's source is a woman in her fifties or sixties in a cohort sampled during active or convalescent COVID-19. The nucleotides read TGCGCCAGCAGCCCACAGGGGAACACTGAAGCTTTCTTT. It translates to CASSPQGNTEAFF.